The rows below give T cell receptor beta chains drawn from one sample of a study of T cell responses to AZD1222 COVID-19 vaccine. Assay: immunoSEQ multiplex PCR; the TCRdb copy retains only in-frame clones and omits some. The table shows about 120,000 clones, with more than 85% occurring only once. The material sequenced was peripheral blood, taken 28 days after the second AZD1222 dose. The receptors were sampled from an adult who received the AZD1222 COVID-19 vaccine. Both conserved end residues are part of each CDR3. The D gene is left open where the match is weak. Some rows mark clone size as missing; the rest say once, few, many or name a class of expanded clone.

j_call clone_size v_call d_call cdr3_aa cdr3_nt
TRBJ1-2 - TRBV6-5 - CTTKVGAGYGYTF TGTACGACTAAAGTGGGGGCGGGTTATGGCTACACCTTC
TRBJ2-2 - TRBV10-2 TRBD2 CASRAGTSGTGELFF TGCGCCAGCAGAGCCGGGACTAGCGGGACCGGGGAGCTGTTTTTT
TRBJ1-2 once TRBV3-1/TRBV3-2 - CASTSTNYGYTF TGTGCCAGCACCAGTACTAACTATGGCTACACCTTC
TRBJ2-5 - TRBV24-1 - CATSDVQGGETQYF TGTGCCACCAGTGATGTTCAGGGTGGGGAGACCCAGTACTTC
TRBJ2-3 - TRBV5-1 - CASSSEWASTDTQYF TGCGCCAGCAGCTCTGAATGGGCTAGCACAGATACGCAGTATTTT
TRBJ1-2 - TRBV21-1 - CASWWCLYGYTF TGTGCCAGCTGGTGGTGTCTCTATGGCTACACCTTC
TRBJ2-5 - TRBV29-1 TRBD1 CSADRNQETQYF TGCAGCGCGGACAGGAATCAAGAGACCCAGTACTTC
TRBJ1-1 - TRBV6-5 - CASTTGLGMNTEAFF TGTGCCAGCACCACAGGGCTTGGGATGAACACTGAAGCTTTCTTT
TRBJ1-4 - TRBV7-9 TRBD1 CASSTRQGNDEKLFF TGTGCCAGCAGCACCCGACAGGGGAATGATGAAAAACTGTTTTTT
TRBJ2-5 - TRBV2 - CASILGPGTQETQYF -
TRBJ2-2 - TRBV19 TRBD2 CASSIYGLADPTGELFF TGTGCCAGTAGTATATATGGACTAGCGGACCCCACCGGGGAGCTGTTTTTT
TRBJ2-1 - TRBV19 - CASSTLAASSYNEQFF TGTGCCAGTAGTACCTTAGCGGCCTCCTCCTACAATGAGCAGTTCTTC
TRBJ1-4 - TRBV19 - CASSILLFEKLFF TGTGCCAGTAGTATCTTATTATTTGAAAAACTGTTTTTT
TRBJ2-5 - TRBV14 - CASSRESSYRETQYF TGTGCCAGCAGCCGAGAGTCCAGCTATAGAGAGACCCAGTACTTC
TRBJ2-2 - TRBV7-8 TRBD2 CASSRGTSNTGELFF TGTGCCAGCAGCCGAGGGACTAGCAACACCGGGGAGCTGTTTTTT
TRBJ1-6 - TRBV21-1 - CASSEGQGENSPLHF TGTGCCAGCAGCGAGGGACAGGGCGAGAATTCACCCCTCCACTTT
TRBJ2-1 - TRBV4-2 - CASSQAPSGSYNEQFF TGTGCCAGCAGCCAAGCGCCTTCTGGATCCTACAATGAGCAGTTCTTC
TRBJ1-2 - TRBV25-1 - CASSEFEDPSGYTF TGTGCCAGCAGTGAATTCGAGGACCCGAGTGGCTACACCTTC
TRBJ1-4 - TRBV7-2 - CASSFSGGWGINEKLFF TGTGCCAGCAGCTTTTCGGGTGGTTGGGGTATTAATGAAAAACTGTTTTTT
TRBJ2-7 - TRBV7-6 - CASSLGAGRGEQYF TGTGCCAGCAGCTTAGGGGCAGGCAGGGGCGAGCAGTACTTC
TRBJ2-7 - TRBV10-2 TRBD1 CASRPLTGGEQYF TGCGCCAGCAGGCCCCTAACAGGGGGCGAGCAGTACTTC
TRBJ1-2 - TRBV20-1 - CSASDLGRGQYGYTF TGCAGTGCTAGTGACCTCGGGCGAGGCCAATATGGCTACACCTTC
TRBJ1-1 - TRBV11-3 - CASSQGRGLNTEAFF TGTGCCAGCAGCCAGGGACGGGGGCTGAACACTGAAGCTTTCTTT
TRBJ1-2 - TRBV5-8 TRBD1 CASSPRTGYGYTF TGTGCCAGCAGCCCCCGGACAGGCTATGGCTACACCTTC
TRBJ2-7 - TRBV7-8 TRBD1 CASSRTPGTGGIEQYF TGTGCCAGCAGCCGGACACCTGGGACAGGGGGCATCGAGCAGTACTTC
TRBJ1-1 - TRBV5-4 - CASRQRPMNTEAFF TGTGCCAGCCGGCAGAGGCCTATGAACACTGAAGCTTTCTTT
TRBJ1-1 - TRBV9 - CASSPDRRNTEAFF TGTGCCAGCAGCCCCGACAGGCGGAACACTGAAGCTTTCTTT
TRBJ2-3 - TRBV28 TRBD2 CASSFVPSGRGTQYF TGTGCCAGCAGTTTTGTGCCTAGCGGGAGGGGTACGCAGTATTTT
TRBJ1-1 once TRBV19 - CASSMMAGPEAFF TGTGCCAGTAGTATGATGGCAGGCCCTGAGGCTTTCTTT
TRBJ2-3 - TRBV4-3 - CASSLRRTDTQYF TGCGCCAGCAGCCTCCGACGCACAGATACGCAGTATTTT
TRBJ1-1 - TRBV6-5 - CASSWGVEAFF TGTGCCAGCAGTTGGGGGGTGGAAGCTTTCTTT
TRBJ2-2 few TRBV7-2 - CASSLDRATGELFF TGTGCCAGCAGCTTAGATCGCGCCACCGGGGAGCTGTTTTTT
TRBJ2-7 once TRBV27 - CASSLEGSSFYEQYF TGTGCCAGCAGTTTGGAGGGGTCTAGCTTCTACGAGCAGTACTTC
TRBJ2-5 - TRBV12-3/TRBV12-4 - CASSSGQLGTQYF TGTGCCAGCAGTTCCGGACAGCTCGGGACCCAGTACTTC
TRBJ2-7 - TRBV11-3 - CASRHRAEIEQYF TGTGCCAGTAGACACAGGGCAGAAATCGAGCAGTACTTC
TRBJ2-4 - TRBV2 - CASSQGTAIQYF TGTGCCAGCAGTCAAGGAACGGCGATTCAGTACTTC
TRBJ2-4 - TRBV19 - CARWGAPHLGNIQYF TGTGCCAGGTGGGGGGCCCCCCATCTGGGAAACATTCAGTACTTC